This T cell receptor (beta chain) emerged from a study of blood T cell repertoires in COVID-19. Study-level information: Sites across the United States, Italy and Spain contributed samples from acute and convalescent COVID-19. T cells, B-cell-depleted T cells, or PBMCs supplied cDNA or gDNA.

Methods used by the authors: Reference gene primer amplification gave estimated nucleated cell counts. Only in-frame clones appear in the TCRdb table, and some are missing; sequencing was by immunoSEQ multiplex PCR. The V and J calls and clone size were taken over from that table, and D and trimming were inferred from the DNA. There are 120,000 to 150,000 clones in the sample; around 87% occur only once, and 3.5% to 5.5% lies in the top ten. Source material: peripheral blood. The clonotype originates from a woman between 35 and 50 years old with acute or convalescent COVID-19.

The CDR3 region is CAISGGPSFNYGYTF. The CDR3 DNA sequence: TGTGCCATCAGTGGAGGGCCAAGTTTCAACTATGGCTACACCTTC. This rearrangement joins TRBV10-3 to TRBJ1-2; D gene ambiguous. The CDR3 is 15 amino acids. CDR1 ENHRY and CDR2 SYGVKD come from the germline V gene. V lost 4 bases and J 2 bases, leaving 14 bases between the germline ends.